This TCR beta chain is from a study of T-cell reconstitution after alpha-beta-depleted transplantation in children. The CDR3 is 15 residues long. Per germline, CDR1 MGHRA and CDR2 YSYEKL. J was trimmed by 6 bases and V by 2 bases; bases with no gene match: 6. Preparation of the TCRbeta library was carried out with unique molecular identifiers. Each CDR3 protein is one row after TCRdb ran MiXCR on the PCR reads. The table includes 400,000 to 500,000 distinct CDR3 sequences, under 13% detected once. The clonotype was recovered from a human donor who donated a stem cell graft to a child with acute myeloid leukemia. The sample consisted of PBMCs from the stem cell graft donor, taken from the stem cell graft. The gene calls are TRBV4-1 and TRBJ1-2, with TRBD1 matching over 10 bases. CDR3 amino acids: CASSQTPGTGDGYTF. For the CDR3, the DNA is TGCGCCAGCAGCCAAACACCGGGGACAGGGGATGGCTACACCTTC.